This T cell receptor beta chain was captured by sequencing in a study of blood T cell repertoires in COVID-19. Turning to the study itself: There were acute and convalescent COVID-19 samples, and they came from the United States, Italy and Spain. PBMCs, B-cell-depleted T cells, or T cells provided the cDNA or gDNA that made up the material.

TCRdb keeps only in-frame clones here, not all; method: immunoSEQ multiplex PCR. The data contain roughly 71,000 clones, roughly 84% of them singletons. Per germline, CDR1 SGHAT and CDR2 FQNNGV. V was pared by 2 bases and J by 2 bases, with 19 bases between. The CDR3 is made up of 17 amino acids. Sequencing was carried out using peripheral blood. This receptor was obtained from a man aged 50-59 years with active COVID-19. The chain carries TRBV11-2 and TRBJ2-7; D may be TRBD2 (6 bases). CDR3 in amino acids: CASSLNSGAGPAYEQYF. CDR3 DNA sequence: TGTGCCAGCAGCTTAAATAGCGGAGCGGGTCCCGCCTACGAGCAGTACTTC.